The entry that follows covers one T cell receptor (beta chain) sequence. CDR3 length equals 15 residues. Germline V gene lookup returns CDR1 SEHNR and CDR2 FQNEAQ (reference sequence). Trimming took 3 bases from V and 2 from J, leaving 13 bases between them. Some clones are missing from TCRdb's copy, which holds only in-frame ones; the method was immunoSEQ multiplex PCR. The sample includes some 29,000 clones, roughly four fifths of them seen just once. The sample comes from a study of early stage breast cancer tumors. The chain recombines TRBV7-9 with TRBJ1-2; D unresolved. The specimen sequenced was blood. The receptor was derived from a person aged 45 to 59 with breast cancer. CDR3 loop: CASSFTIQANYGYTF. The CDR3 bases are TGTGCCAGCAGCTTCACGATCCAGGCAAACTATGGCTACACCTTC.